Described below is a single TCR beta chain sequence and its context. The antigen remains undetermined. One junction end disagrees with the germline gene, perhaps due to a read error. Time point denoted: week 35, safety follow-up. In the vaccine, a single dose held 300 ug of the mutant IDH1 20-mer peptide, along with topical imiquimod. The CDR3 has 15 amino acids. Germline assignment: CDR1 SGHRS and CDR2 YFSETQ. The data were taken from a study of a mutant IDH1 vaccine in newly diagnosed glioma. Study overall: Vaccination started 4-6 weeks after radiotherapy alone, or with temozolomide cycles.

Method: immunoSEQ multiplex PCR; TCRdb's copy keeps in-frame clones and lacks some. The table shows tens of thousands of clones, with roughly 74% occurring only once. The TCR comes from a man aged 50-60 years with glioma. Sequenced here: PBMCs, sampled from a glioma patient whose treatment included an IDH1 peptide vaccine. J is TRBJ1-2 and V is TRBV5-1, with TRBD1 as a possible D gene (5 bases). The CDR3 DNA is TGCGCCAGCAGGTTGGGGGGGGGTTCCAACTATGGCTACACCTTC. Residues: CASRLGGGSNYGYTF.